These T cell receptor beta chains were read from a single sample in a study of T cells expressing NK-cell markers. Each CDR3 protein gets one entry in TCRdb, which reprocessed the 5' RACE reads and gives no DNA. The sample table sets out fewer than 300,000 distinct CDR3 sequences. Sequenced input: blood T cells: a sorted CD56 or NKG2C T cell subset, CD4+ or CD8+ T cells, or bulk PBMC T cells (not recorded which). The origin of the receptors is a woman aged 18-70 years in good health. Both conserved end residues are part of each CDR3.

V,J,CDR3
TRBV11-1,TRBJ2-6,CASSNPLGAGANVLTF
TRBV15,TRBJ2-2,CATSRGLRDSVVFTGELFF
TRBV12-3/TRBV12-4,TRBJ2-4,CASSLWGDTAKNIQYF
TRBV11-2,TRBJ2-2,CASSLVFGQANTGELFF
TRBV7-8,TRBJ1-5,CASSSRGGMAQHF
TRBV4-3,TRBJ2-1,CASSQDKDNEQFF
TRBV12-3/TRBV12-4,TRBJ2-7,CASSDRTSGTYEQYF
TRBV13,TRBJ2-1,CASRYRYNEQFF
TRBV6-2/TRBV6-3,TRBJ2-7,CASSQDALRDRRTYEQYF
TRBV5-1,TRBJ1-1,CASTEQLGQTEAFF
TRBV5-6,TRBJ2-3,CASSSALGSDTQYF
TRBV7-9,TRBJ2-3,CASSLVASFSDTQYF
TRBV9,TRBJ2-1,CASSVLTAYNEQFF
TRBV28,TRBJ2-7,CASLKGAQGAGEQYF
TRBV12-3/TRBV12-4,TRBJ2-7,CASSPMGLASFEQYF
TRBV4-3,TRBJ2-1,CASSRERGHEQFF
TRBV3-1,TRBJ2-2,CASNQGFGELFF
TRBV19,TRBJ1-5,CASSIGDLDQPQHF
TRBV7-2,TRBJ2-2,CASSFSSANTGELFF
TRBV24-1,TRBJ2-1,CATSDLGQGAGNEQFF
TRBV29-1,TRBJ1-4,CSVSRDLRNEKLFF
TRBV12-3/TRBV12-4,TRBJ1-6,CASSLPRLGNSPLHF
TRBV18,TRBJ2-3,CASSPGTGGTDTQYF
TRBV12-3/TRBV12-4,TRBJ1-2,CASSLLGDGYTF
TRBV6-2/TRBV6-3,TRBJ2-1,CASRWENTNEQFF
TRBV18,TRBJ2-3,CASSSNSGISTDTQYF
TRBV20-1,TRBJ1-4,CSARWSAGGEKLFF
TRBV20-1,TRBJ2-3,CSARGGNTDTQYF
TRBV12-3/TRBV12-4,TRBJ1-5,CASGYSNQPQHF
TRBV7-7,TRBJ2-1,CASSGTPYRRESYNEQFF
TRBV20-1,TRBJ1-5,CSARAWSNQPQHF
TRBV6-5,TRBJ1-5,CASSVLQGSNQPQHF
TRBV28,TRBJ2-5,CASSLLAVETQYF
TRBV18,TRBJ1-5,CASSVGDSGNQPQHF
TRBV5-1,TRBJ2-6,CASSLYGASGQGASGANVLTF
TRBV7-2,TRBJ2-1,CASSTPHWGGQFF
TRBV20-1,TRBJ2-5,CLAGGPLGRGETQYF
TRBV4-3,TRBJ2-1,CASSRQGVYNEQFF
TRBV29-1,TRBJ1-5,CSVRGSNQPQHF
TRBV7-8,TRBJ2-7,CASSLLRGLTGTFGEQYF
TRBV20-1,TRBJ2-7,CSASRASGSREQYF
TRBV20-1,TRBJ1-5,CSARGGGSSQPQHF
TRBV30,TRBJ1-1,CAWAQGNTEAFF
TRBV5-1,TRBJ2-3,CASSLGQGDTDTQYF
TRBV5-1,TRBJ2-5,CASRLGLEETQYF
TRBV11-2,TRBJ1-6,CASSLDRVATTVLHF
TRBV5-1,TRBJ1-1,CASSLGDLDTEAFF
TRBV6-4,TRBJ2-1,CASSESWTGGKEQFF
TRBV10-3,TRBJ2-6,CAISDSGTGANVLTF
TRBV5-1,TRBJ2-7,CASSLGVAGDYEQYF
TRBV5-1,TRBJ1-2,CASSQQGPNYGYTF
TRBV6-2/TRBV6-3,TRBJ2-1,CASSYFGGINEQFF
TRBV6-2/TRBV6-3,TRBJ1-2,CASGRGRGNYGYTF